This T cell receptor (beta chain) derives from a study of PD-1 blockade in classical Hodgkin lymphoma (dated by TCRdb to the early 2020s). For context, the study as a whole: To define a peripheral blood immune signature of response to PD-1 blockade in classical Hodgkin lymphoma, the study combined TCR beta sequencing with CyTOF.

Of note for this clone: What antigen it recognizes has not been identified. Base qualities are not provided; no much larger clone lies one nucleotide away.

The time point label here, explained by the study, means: newly diagnosed, previously untreated cHL patient sample. As a comparison group for the relapsed/refractory trial patients, PBMCs were sequenced from patients with newly diagnosed, previously untreated classical Hodgkin lymphoma. After peripheral blood was drawn into 8 mL Vacutainer Cell Preparation Tubes, PBMCs were isolated by centrifugation and then cryopreserved. The Qiagen DNeasy kit was used to extract genomic DNA both from unsorted PBMCs and from the negatively selected CD4+ and CD8+ fractions. TCR beta CDR3 regions were amplified by immunoSEQ multiplex PCR using primers annealing to V and J segments. Amplification bias was minimized using a synthetic immune receptor repertoire, and residual bias was removed computationally after sequencing. Turning to the authors' computational methods: Repertoire diversity was quantified as the Shannon entropy index using custom Python scripts. Unsorted, CD4+ and CD8+ repertoires were examined separately, except in combined analyses, for which CD4+ and CD8+ sequences were merged in silico. Here the immuneACCESS table is served through TCRdb, limited to in-frame sequences with V and J called. Missing clones are a known gap in these copies; in checked studies unresolved V genes cover under half, and the rest lacks a known reason. V, J and clone size are taken as reported in that table, and D and trimming were inferred from the DNA itself. This sample lists approximately 47,000 clones; more than 75% were detected once. Together, the top ten hold roughly 5.3% of the sample.

The study at large found these results: Baseline TCR diversity was reported as lower in newly diagnosed patients than in healthy donors, and lower still in relapsed/refractory patients. The study covered only a single clinical trial cohort, and the causes of the repertoire differences, possibly disease activity or prior therapy, were still not defined.

The sequence was obtained from a human donor with classical Hodgkin lymphoma. Sequencing was done on a sample of peripheral blood mononuclear cells (PBMCs).

Here is the DNA: TGTGCCAGCTCGGAACACTTAGACAATCAGCCCCAGCATTTT. It codes for CASSEHLDNQPQHF. The chain was built from TRBV6-6 and TRBJ1-5; the D gene cannot be resolved reliably. V sheds 8 bases and J sheds 3 bases, leaving 14 bases between their ends. The CDR3 contains 14 residues, cysteine and phenylalanine counted. CDR3 DNA only is kept here, 42 bases in frame from base 1. From a lookup of the germline V gene (reference sequence), CDR1 and CDR2 are MNHNY and SVGAGI.